This TCR beta chain was identified during a study of CD8+CD57+ T cells in acquired aplastic anemia. In the study overall: As sequenced from healthy donors, CD4+ cells averaged roughly 11 million reads. Study-wide points: Patients and controls turned out to have 25 to 30 CD8+ CDR3 sequences in common. CD8+ Simpson's diversity did not differ significantly between patients and controls.

This clonotype was observed at least ten times. The antigen is undetermined. There are 13 residues in the CDR3. The germline gives CDR1 SGHNT, CDR2 YYREEE (reference sequence). With 4 bases removed from V and 3 bases from J, the gap between germline ends came to 11 bases. Profiles of TCR beta VDJ and CDR3 were generated from a genomic DNA template. TCRdb passed the reads through MiXCR, listing each CDR3 protein once. The data contain 150,000 to 200,000 distinct CDR3 sequences, 45% to 50% of them seen just once; the ten biggest clones take up approximately 3%. The sample taken for sequencing was sorted CD4+, CD8+, or CD8+CD57+ T cells (not recorded which) from PBMCs. The chain joins TRBV5-4 to TRBJ2-7; D call uncertain. The source is a human donor in good health. The CDR3 loop is CASSRLADYEQYF. The CDR3 nucleotides read TGTGCCAGCAGCCGTCTCGCCGACTACGAGCAGTACTTC.